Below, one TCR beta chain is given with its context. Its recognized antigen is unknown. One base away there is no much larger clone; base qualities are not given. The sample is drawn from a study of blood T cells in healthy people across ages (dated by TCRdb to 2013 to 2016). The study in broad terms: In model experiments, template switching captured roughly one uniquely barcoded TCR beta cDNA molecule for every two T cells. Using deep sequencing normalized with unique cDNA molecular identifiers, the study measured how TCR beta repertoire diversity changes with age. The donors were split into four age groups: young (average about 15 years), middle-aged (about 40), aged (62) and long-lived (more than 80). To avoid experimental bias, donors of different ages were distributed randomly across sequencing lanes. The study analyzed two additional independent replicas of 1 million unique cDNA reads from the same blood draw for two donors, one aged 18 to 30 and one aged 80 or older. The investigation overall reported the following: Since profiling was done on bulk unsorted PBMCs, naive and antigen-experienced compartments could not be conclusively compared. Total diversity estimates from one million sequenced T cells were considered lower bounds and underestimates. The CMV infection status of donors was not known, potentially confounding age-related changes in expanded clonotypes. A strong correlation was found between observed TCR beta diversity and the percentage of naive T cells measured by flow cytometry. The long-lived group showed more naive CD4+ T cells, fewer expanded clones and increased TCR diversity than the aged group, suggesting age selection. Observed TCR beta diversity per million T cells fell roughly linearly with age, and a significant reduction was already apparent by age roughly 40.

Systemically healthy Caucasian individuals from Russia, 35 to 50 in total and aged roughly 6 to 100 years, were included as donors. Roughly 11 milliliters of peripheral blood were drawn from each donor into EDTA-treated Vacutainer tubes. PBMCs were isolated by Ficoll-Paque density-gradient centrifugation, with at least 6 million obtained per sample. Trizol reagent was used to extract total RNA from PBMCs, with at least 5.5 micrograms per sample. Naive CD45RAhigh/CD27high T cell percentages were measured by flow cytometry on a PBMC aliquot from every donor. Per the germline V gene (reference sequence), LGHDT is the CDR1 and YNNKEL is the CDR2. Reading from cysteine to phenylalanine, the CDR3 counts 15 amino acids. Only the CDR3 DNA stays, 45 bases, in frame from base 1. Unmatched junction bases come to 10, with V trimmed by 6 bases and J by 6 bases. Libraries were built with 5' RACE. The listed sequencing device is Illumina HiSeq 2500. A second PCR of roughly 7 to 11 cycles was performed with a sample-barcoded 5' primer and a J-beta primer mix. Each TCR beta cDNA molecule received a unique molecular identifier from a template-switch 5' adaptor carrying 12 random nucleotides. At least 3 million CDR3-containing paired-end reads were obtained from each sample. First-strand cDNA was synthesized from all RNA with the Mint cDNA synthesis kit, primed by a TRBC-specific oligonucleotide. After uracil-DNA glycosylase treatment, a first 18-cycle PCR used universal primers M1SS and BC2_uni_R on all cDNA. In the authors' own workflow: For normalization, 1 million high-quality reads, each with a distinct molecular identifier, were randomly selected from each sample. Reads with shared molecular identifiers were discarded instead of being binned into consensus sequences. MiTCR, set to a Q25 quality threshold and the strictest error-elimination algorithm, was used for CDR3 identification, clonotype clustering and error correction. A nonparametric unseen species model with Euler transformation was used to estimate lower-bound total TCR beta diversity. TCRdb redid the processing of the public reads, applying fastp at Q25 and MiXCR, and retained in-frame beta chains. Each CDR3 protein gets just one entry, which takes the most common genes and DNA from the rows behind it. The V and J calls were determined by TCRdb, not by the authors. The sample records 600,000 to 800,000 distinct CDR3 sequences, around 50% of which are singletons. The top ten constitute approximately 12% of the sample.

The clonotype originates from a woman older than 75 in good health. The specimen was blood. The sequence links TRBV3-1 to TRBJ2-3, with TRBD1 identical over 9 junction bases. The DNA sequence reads TGTGCCAGCAGATTACAGGGGGCCCCCTTGGATACGCAGTATTTT. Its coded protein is CASRLQGAPLDTQYF.